This TCR beta chain was sequenced in a study of brain T cells in children with intractable seizures. Time point meaning: blood from clinic visit 5 months post-surgery; TSC patient then seizure free. This clone was picked up one time. Its specificity is not known. The protocol was immunoSEQ multiplex PCR, while the TCRdb copy is restricted to in-frame clones and leaves out a portion. The table includes about 340,000 clones, 93% detected once. Findings of the study overall: Pre-surgery blood may have been undersampled, hiding some clones.

This TCR derives from a boy under two years old with tuberous sclerosis and intractable seizures. This specimen was peripheral blood, taken approximately 5 months after surgery.

For the CDR3, the DNA is TGTGCCAGCAGTACCGGGGGCGCCAACTATGGCTACACCTTC. It translates to CASSTGGANYGYTF. The V gene is TRBV6-1, the J gene TRBJ1-2; possibly TRBD1 for D (6 bases). The CDR3 length is 14 residues. CDR1 and CDR2 from the germline V gene are MNHNS and SASEGT. V gave up 5 bases and J gave up 2 bases, with 12 bases separating them.